Presented here are 5 T cell receptor beta chains from one specimen sequenced in a study of blood T cell repertoires in COVID-19. The protocol was immunoSEQ multiplex PCR, while the TCRdb copy is restricted to in-frame clones and leaves out a portion. Here the sample spans over 200,000 clones, around 93% being singletons. The sample was PBMCs or T cells enriched from blood (not recorded which). The receptors come from a human donor in a cohort exposed to, infected with or recovered from COVID-19 (not recorded which). The donor label of this sample is uncertain.

The rearrangement uses TRBV7-9 and TRBJ2-5, with TRBD1 identical over 7 bases. Trimming cost V 1 base and J 5 bases; bases outside gene matches: 7. Germline lookup yields CDR1 SEHNR and CDR2 FQNEAQ (reference sequence). This CDR3 region has 15 residues. For the CDR3, the DNA is TGTGCCAGCAGCTTAGATAGGGGGCGTCGGGAGACCCAGTACTTC. Translating gives CASSLDRGRRETQYF.

This clone has just one count. This chain connects TRBV19 to TRBJ1-4; 10 bases are a match to TRBD1. The V gene end was trimmed by 9 bases and the J gene end by 8 bases; junction bases not matched to a gene: 6. The CDR3 is 13 residues long. From germline, CDR1 is LNHDA and CDR2 SQIVND (reference sequence). The CDR3 DNA is TGTGCCAGCGGATGGACAGGGGGGGAAAAACTGTTTTTT. This sequence encodes CASGWTGGEKLFF.

This chain connects TRBV27 to TRBJ2-7, with 11 bases matching TRBD1. The trim removed 3 bases at V and 7 bases at J, leaving 8 bases unmatched. This CDR3 is 15 amino acids long. The V gene's germline CDR1 is MNHEY and CDR2 SMNVEV (reference sequence). The CDR3: CASSFRGTGGGEQYF. The CDR3 region has the DNA TGTGCCAGCAGTTTCCGTGGGACAGGGGGGGGAGAGCAGTACTTC.

The chain has TRBV4-3 and TRBJ1-1; D not resolved. The CDR3 consists of 12 residues. Germline V lookup: CDR1 LGHNA, CDR2 YSLEER. The ends were cut back, 10 bases at V and 5 bases at J, with 14 bases in the middle. The CDR3 sequence: CATSFGRTEAFF. CDR3 bases: TGCGCCACCAGTTTTGGGAGGACTGAAGCTTTCTTT.

This sequence joins TRBV5-1 and TRBJ1-2; D remains unclear. V was trimmed by 1 base and J by 3 bases, leaving 10 bases between them. The CDR3 spans 14 residues. Germline CDR1 and CDR2: SGHRS and YFSETQ. The CDR3 DNA reads TGCGCCAGCAGCTTGTCGATGGGCGACTATGGCTACACCTTC. It yields the protein CASSLSMGDYGYTF.